Sequencing of this T cell receptor beta chain was carried out in a study of T cells in Graves' hyperthyroidism and ophthalmopathy. The source material, RNA transcripts, was used to amplify TCR beta CDR3 regions. First-round RT-PCR targeting the TCR CDR3 was performed with the HTBI primer set. TCRdb re-called the multiplex PCR reads through MiXCR, storing one row per CDR3 protein. The repertoire holds about 130,000 distinct CDR3 sequences, approximately 20% seen once, with around two thirds in the top ten. This clonotype was sampled from a woman in her 50s with Graves' hyperthyroidism that later progressed to Graves' ophthalmopathy. Sequencing was performed on blood.

CDR3 residues: CASRTTGGNNSPLHF. The DNA for the CDR3 is TGTGCCAGCAGGACGACAGGGGGCAACAATTCACCCCTCCACTTT. The chain is built from TRBV27 and TRBJ1-6, with TRBD1 matching 10 bases. Germline CDR1 MNHEY, CDR2 SMNVEV (reference sequence). V gave up 6 bases and J gave up 7 bases; unmatched junction bases: 6. The CDR3 is 15 residues long.